This T cell receptor (beta chain) originates from a study of blood T cells in healthy people across ages. General study findings and limits: Long-lived and aged donors differed, with more naive CD4+ cells and higher diversity in the long-lived. TCR beta diversity tracked closely with naive T cell percentage.

Through a sample-barcoded 5' primer and a J-beta primer mix, a second PCR was run for roughly 6 to 11 cycles. TCRdb reprocessed the 5' RACE reads with MiXCR, giving one entry per CDR3 protein. The repertoire consists of some 1.8 million distinct CDR3 sequences, with about 39% occurring once and the leading ten covering around 23%. This clonotype was recorded only once. Its antigen remains unidentified. The V end was cut by 3 bases, the J end by 8 bases, with 17 bases between. This CDR3 has 15 amino acids. Germline V gene sequence: CDR1 SGHRS, CDR2 YFSETQ. Sequencing was performed on blood. The chain combines TRBV5-1 with TRBJ1-4; D ambiguous. The sequence was obtained from a human donor in good health. The CDR3 is CASSYGPGEEEKLFF. The DNA for the CDR3 is TGCGCCAGCAGCTATGGACCCGGGGAGGAGGAAAAACTGTTTTTT.